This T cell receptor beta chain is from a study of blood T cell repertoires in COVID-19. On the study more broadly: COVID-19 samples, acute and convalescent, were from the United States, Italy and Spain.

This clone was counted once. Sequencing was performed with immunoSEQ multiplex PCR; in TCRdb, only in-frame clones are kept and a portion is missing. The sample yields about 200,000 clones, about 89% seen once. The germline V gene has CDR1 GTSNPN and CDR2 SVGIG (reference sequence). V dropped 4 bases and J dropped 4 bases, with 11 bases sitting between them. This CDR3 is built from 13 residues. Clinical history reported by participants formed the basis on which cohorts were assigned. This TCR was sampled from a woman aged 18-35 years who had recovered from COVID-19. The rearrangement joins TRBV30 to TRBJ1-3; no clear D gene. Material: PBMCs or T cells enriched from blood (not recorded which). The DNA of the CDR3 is TGTGCCTGGACAGGTCTGTGGGGAAACACCATATATTTT. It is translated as CAWTGLWGNTIYF.